The rows below give T cell receptor beta chains drawn from one sample of a study of shared clonotypes between healthy human individuals. This table comes from immunoSEQ multiplex PCR, and its TCRdb copy is limited to in-frame clones, with some not included. This sample yields over 2 million clones, of which under 95% are seen a single time; 0.37% belongs to the top ten. Sequenced: naive CD4+ T cells from PBMCs. Source of these receptors: a man between 18 and 29 years old in good health. Some clones in this sample may be carry-over from other donors' samples. The CDR3 runs from the conserved cysteine through the conserved F or W. The D gene is left open where the match is weak. Not every row has a clone size; where given, it reads once, few, many or a size class.

D: NA; V: TRBV4-2; J: TRBJ1-1; size: NA; CDR3: CASSQDLRGGVLAFF; DNA: TGTGCCAGCAGCCAAGATCTCAGGGGCGGGGTCTTAGCTTTCTTT
D: NA; V: TRBV7-2; J: TRBJ1-5; size: NA; CDR3: CASNSGGISNQPQHF; DNA: TGTGCCAGCAACTCGGGGGGCATTTCGAATCAGCCCCAGCATTTT
D: TRBD1; V: TRBV2; J: TRBJ2-4; size: NA; CDR3: CASVQGEAKNIQYF; DNA: TGTGCCAGCGTGCAGGGGGAAGCCAAAAACATTCAGTACTTC
D: TRBD1; V: TRBV5-1; J: TRBJ2-6; size: NA; CDR3: CASSLGTGGHSSGANVLTF; DNA: TGCGCCAGCAGCTTGGGGACAGGGGGCCATAGCTCTGGGGCCAACGTCCTGACTTTC
D: NA; V: TRBV30; J: TRBJ1-4; size: few; CDR3: CAWSVEEKLFF; DNA: TGTGCCTGGAGTGTAGAGGAAAAACTGTTTTTT
D: TRBD2; V: TRBV10-1; J: TRBJ2-1; size: once; CDR3: CASSSSILGLASEQFF; DNA: TGCGCCAGCAGTTCCTCAATATTAGGACTAGCGAGTGAGCAGTTCTTC
D: TRBD2; V: TRBV6-5; J: TRBJ2-5; size: once; CDR3: CASSYSAGGLSETQYF; DNA: TGTGCCAGCAGTTACTCGGCGGGGGGCTTGTCAGAGACCCAGTACTTC
D: NA; V: TRBV29-1; J: TRBJ2-3; size: NA; CDR3: CSVWVSTDTQYF; DNA: TGCAGCGTTTGGGTTAGCACAGATACGCAGTATTTT
D: NA; V: TRBV6-5; J: TRBJ2-1; size: NA; CDR3: CASGDRPNEQFF; DNA: TGTGCCAGCGGAGACAGGCCAAATGAGCAGTTCTTC
D: TRBD1; V: TRBV2; J: TRBJ1-2; size: once; CDR3: CASSENDRGGYTF; DNA: TGTGCCAGCAGTGAGAACGACAGGGGTGGCTACACCTTC
D: NA; V: TRBV28; J: TRBJ2-7; size: once; CDR3: CASSLGGKFYEQYF; DNA: TGTGCCAGCAGTTTGGGGGGAAAGTTCTACGAGCAGTACTTC
D: NA; V: TRBV14; J: TRBJ1-2; size: NA; CDR3: CASSQESINYGYTF; DNA: TGTGCCAGCAGCCAAGAATCGATAAACTATGGCTACACCTTC
D: TRBD1; V: TRBV5-4; J: TRBJ1-2; size: NA; CDR3: CASSDRQGAAYGYTF; DNA: TGTGCCAGCAGCGACAGACAGGGGGCGGCCTATGGCTACACCTTC
D: NA; V: TRBV6-6; J: TRBJ1-5; size: NA; CDR3: CASSLDGNQPQHF; DNA: TGTGCCAGCAGTCTCGACGGAAATCAGCCCCAGCATTTT
D: NA; V: TRBV9; J: TRBJ2-1; size: NA; CDR3: CASSVAAPSYNEQFF; DNA: TGTGCCAGCAGCGTAGCGGCTCCCTCCTACAATGAGCAGTTCTTC
D: TRBD2; V: TRBV5-1; J: TRBJ2-5; size: NA; CDR3: CASSLALAGGRETQYF; DNA: TGCGCCAGCAGCTTGGCCCTAGCGGGAGGGCGGGAGACCCAGTACTTC
D: NA; V: TRBV28; J: TRBJ2-7; size: NA; CDR3: CASREPMAYEQYF; DNA: TGTGCCAGCAGGGAACCGATGGCCTACGAGCAGTACTTC
D: NA; V: TRBV4-3; J: TRBJ1-2; size: NA; CDR3: CASSQEEGAYGYTF; DNA: TGCGCCAGCAGCCAAGAGGAGGGAGCCTATGGCTACACCTTC
D: NA; V: TRBV5-1; J: TRBJ2-3; size: NA; CDR3: CASSLWGEPDTQYF; DNA: TGCGCCAGCAGCTTGTGGGGGGAACCAGATACGCAGTATTTT
D: TRBD1; V: TRBV27; J: TRBJ1-5; size: NA; CDR3: CASSPLGTGGYQPQHF; DNA: TGTGCCAGCAGTCCCCTAGGGACAGGGGGTTATCAGCCCCAGCATTTT
D: TRBD1; V: TRBV27; J: TRBJ2-7; size: NA; CDR3: CASSSLLRGSYEQYF; DNA: TGTGCCAGCAGTTCACTCCTCAGGGGGTCCTACGAGCAGTACTTC
D: NA; V: TRBV4-1; J: TRBJ1-5; size: NA; CDR3: CASSQQGSDQPQHF; DNA: TGCGCCAGCAGCCAACAGGGGAGCGATCAGCCCCAGCATTTT
D: TRBD1; V: TRBV29-1; J: TRBJ1-4; size: NA; CDR3: CSGRTGGEKLFF; DNA: TGCAGCGGCCGGACAGGGGGTGAAAAACTGTTTTTT
D: NA; V: TRBV7-8; J: TRBJ2-7; size: NA; CDR3: CASALGVAWTYEQYF; DNA: TGTGCCAGCGCCCTCGGGGTAGCGTGGACCTACGAGCAGTACTTC
D: TRBD1; V: TRBV4-1; J: TRBJ2-5; size: NA; CDR3: CASSGTGDLETQYF; DNA: TGCGCCAGCAGCGGGACAGGGGATTTGGAGACCCAGTACTTC
D: TRBD2; V: TRBV5-4; J: TRBJ2-5; size: NA; CDR3: CASSFWASGEKETQYF; DNA: TGTGCCAGCAGCTTCTGGGCTAGCGGCGAAAAAGAGACCCAGTACTTC
D: NA; V: TRBV19; J: TRBJ2-2; size: once; CDR3: CASTAIQGNPTGELFF; DNA: TGTGCCAGTACCGCGATACAGGGCAACCCCACCGGGGAGCTGTTTTTT
D: NA; V: TRBV6-5; J: TRBJ1-4; size: NA; CDR3: CASSYVATNEKLFF; DNA: TGTGCCAGCAGTTACGTGGCAACTAATGAAAAACTGTTTTTT
D: NA; V: TRBV18; J: TRBJ2-3; size: NA; CDR3: CASSPSARADTQYF; DNA: TGTGCCAGCTCACCTTCGGCCCGAGCAGATACGCAGTATTTT
D: NA; V: TRBV29-1; J: TRBJ1-5; size: NA; CDR3: CSVRGGDQPQHF; DNA: TGCAGCGTTAGAGGGGGTGATCAGCCCCAGCATTTT
D: NA; V: TRBV19; J: TRBJ2-6; size: NA; CDR3: CASSSSGANVLTF; DNA: TGTGCCAGTAGTAGCTCTGGGGCCAACGTCCTGACTTTC
D: NA; V: TRBV11-2; J: TRBJ1-4; size: NA; CDR3: CASSSHPRGVFF; DNA: TGTGCCAGCAGCTCCCATCCCCGAGGGGTGTTTTTT
D: TRBD1; V: TRBV6-4; J: TRBJ2-2; size: NA; CDR3: CASRAIGQGVGELFF; DNA: TGTGCCAGCAGAGCCATCGGACAGGGGGTTGGGGAGCTGTTTTTT
D: TRBD1; V: TRBV27; J: TRBJ2-7; size: NA; CDR3: CASTPGRGTGVDEQYF; DNA: TGTGCCAGCACCCCAGGAAGGGGGACAGGGGTCGACGAGCAGTACTTC
D: NA; V: TRBV29-1; J: TRBJ2-7; size: NA; CDR3: CSVEGPGLPAEQYF; DNA: TGCAGCGTTGAAGGGCCAGGGCTCCCAGCCGAGCAGTACTTC
D: TRBD1; V: TRBV7-9; J: TRBJ1-2; size: NA; CDR3: CASSEQQGVINYGYTF; DNA: TGTGCCAGCAGCGAGCAACAGGGGGTGATTAACTATGGCTACACCTTC
D: NA; V: TRBV28; J: TRBJ1-2; size: once; CDR3: CATTWTGANYGYTF; DNA: TGTGCCACCACGTGGACGGGGGCTAACTATGGCTACACCTTC
D: TRBD1; V: TRBV6-6; J: TRBJ2-7; size: NA; CDR3: CASRDRGQGHDEQYF; DNA: TGTGCCAGCAGAGACCGGGGACAGGGGCACGACGAGCAGTACTTC
D: TRBD1; V: TRBV11-3; J: TRBJ2-2; size: NA; CDR3: CASSRGQGTGELFF; DNA: TGTGCCAGCAGCAGGGGACAGGGGACCGGGGAGCTGTTTTTT
D: NA; V: TRBV28; J: TRBJ2-3; size: NA; CDR3: CASRQGSTDTQYF; DNA: TGTGCCAGCAGGCAGGGAAGCACAGATACGCAGTATTTT
D: TRBD2; V: TRBV5-4; J: TRBJ2-7; size: NA; CDR3: CASSSGTSGSEQYF; DNA: TGTGCCAGCAGCTCAGGGACTAGCGGGAGCGAGCAGTACTTC
D: TRBD1; V: TRBV11-2; J: TRBJ1-2; size: few; CDR3: CASSLRQGDGYTF; DNA: TGTGCCAGCAGCTTACGACAGGGGGACGGCTACACCTTC
D: NA; V: TRBV27; J: TRBJ1-2; size: NA; CDR3: CASSLSWGAPHGYTF; DNA: TGTGCCAGCAGTTTATCGTGGGGGGCCCCCCATGGCTACACCTTC
D: TRBD1; V: TRBV18; J: TRBJ1-1; size: NA; CDR3: CASGTGRAEAFF; DNA: TGTGCCAGCGGGACAGGGAGGGCTGAAGCTTTCTTT
D: TRBD1; V: TRBV28; J: TRBJ1-5; size: once; CDR3: CASSLGQARQPQHF; DNA: TGTGCCAGCAGTCTCGGACAGGCGCGACAGCCCCAGCATTTT
D: TRBD1; V: TRBV7-2; J: TRBJ1-2; size: NA; CDR3: CASSPTGVHGYTF; DNA: TGTGCCAGCAGCCCCACAGGGGTCCATGGCTACACCTTC
D: NA; V: TRBV7-2; J: TRBJ1-3; size: NA; CDR3: CASSFRGANTIYF; DNA: TGTGCCAGCAGCTTCCGGGGGGCAAACACCATATATTTT
D: NA; V: TRBV28; J: TRBJ1-1; size: once; CDR3: CASKEWVTGEAFF; DNA: TGTGCCAGCAAGGAGTGGGTAACAGGTGAAGCTTTCTTT
D: NA; V: TRBV10-3; J: TRBJ1-2; size: NA; CDR3: CAISDRGAGGYTF; DNA: TGTGCCATCAGTGATAGGGGGGCGGGTGGCTACACCTTC
D: NA; V: TRBV5-1; J: TRBJ2-7; size: NA; CDR3: CASKMLQGTYEQYF; DNA: TGCGCCAGCAAAATGCTACAGGGAACCTACGAGCAGTACTTC
D: TRBD1; V: TRBV28; J: TRBJ1-3; size: NA; CDR3: CASTLGGTVSNTIYF; DNA: TGTGCCAGCACCCTGGGCGGGACAGTGTCGAACACCATATATTTT
D: NA; V: TRBV30; J: TRBJ1-6; size: NA; CDR3: CAWSQGPRSPLHF; DNA: TGTGCCTGGAGTCAGGGGCCAAGGTCACCCCTCCACTTT
D: NA; V: TRBV5-4; J: TRBJ1-4; size: once; CDR3: CASSSSTGPNEKLFF; DNA: TGTGCCAGCAGCTCTTCGACAGGACCTAATGAAAAACTGTTTTTT
D: TRBD1; V: TRBV28; J: TRBJ2-3; size: NA; CDR3: CASIRTGTTDTQYF; DNA: TGTGCCAGCATTAGGACAGGGACGACAGATACGCAGTATTTT
D: NA; V: TRBV4-1; J: TRBJ1-2; size: NA; CDR3: CASSQDGVGNYGYTF; DNA: TGCGCCAGCAGCCAAGACGGGGTGGGGAACTATGGCTACACCTTC
D: NA; V: TRBV7-7; J: TRBJ2-1; size: NA; CDR3: CASSLGLYNEQFF; DNA: TGTGCCAGCAGCTTAGGGCTTTACAATGAGCAGTTCTTC
D: TRBD1; V: TRBV7-2; J: TRBJ1-3; size: few; CDR3: CASSLGTGSGNTIYF; DNA: TGTGCCAGCAGCTTAGGGACAGGGTCTGGAAACACCATATATTTT
D: TRBD2; V: TRBV10-3; J: TRBJ2-2; size: NA; CDR3: CAISERREGLTGELFF; DNA: TGTGCCATCAGTGAGCGGCGGGAGGGCCTCACCGGGGAGCTGTTTTTT
D: NA; V: TRBV7-3; J: TRBJ2-6; size: NA; CDR3: CASSTSGYGANVLTF; DNA: TGTGCCAGCAGCACCTCAGGTTACGGGGCCAACGTCCTGACTTTC
D: NA; V: TRBV19; J: TRBJ2-3; size: few; CDR3: CASSISGLGTQYF; DNA: TGTGCCAGTAGTATCTCCGGACTGGGAACGCAGTATTTT